This T cell receptor (beta chain) originates from a study of blood T cell repertoires in COVID-19. Study at large: Nucleic acid was either cDNA or gDNA, and it came from T cells, B-cell-depleted T cells, or PBMCs.

Per germline, CDR1 SGHRS and CDR2 YFSETQ. The CDR3 runs to 16 residues. J gave up 4 bases and V 3 bases, and 7 bases lay outside the gene matches. The data were produced by immunoSEQ multiplex PCR, yet TCRdb's version contains in-frame clones alone and is incomplete. The sample shows over 150,000 clones, around 90% of them seen only once. It was during active infection that Seattle patients were enrolled and then longitudinally followed. The chain joins TRBV5-1 to TRBJ2-7, with TRBD2 matching over 13 bases. The sequence was obtained from a man between 18 and 35 years old with COVID-19, enrolled during active disease. Specimen: peripheral blood. CDR3 protein: CASSSGLAGAVYEQYF. CDR3 coding DNA: TGCGCCAGCAGCTCTGGACTAGCGGGAGCAGTTTACGAGCAGTACTTC.